This entry lists 15 T cell receptor beta chains sequenced from one sample in a study of blood T cells in healthy people across ages. Together with a sample-barcoded 5' primer, a J-beta primer mix was included in a second PCR lasting about 6 to 11 cycles. TCRdb independently ran MiXCR on the 5' RACE reads; one entry per CDR3 protein. The profile shows approximately 780,000 distinct CDR3 sequences, about a quarter of them singletons. The same data also went into a second study, on T cells of mothers and their children.

Sequenced input: blood. The origin of the receptors is a boy aged 5-17 years in good health.

This chain connects TRBV6-1 to TRBJ1-1, with 11 bases that match TRBD1. Germline V CDR1 and CDR2: MNHNS, SASEGT. The trim removed 6 bases at V and 4 bases at J, leaving 10 bases unmatched. CDR3 length: 16 amino acids. CDR3 in amino acids: CASSPGQGARGTEAFF. DNA of the CDR3: TGTGCCAGCAGCCCTGGACAGGGGGCGCGTGGCACTGAAGCTTTCTTT.

This chain connects TRBV30 to TRBJ2-1; the D is unclear. The CDR3 loop spans 13 amino acids. Per germline, CDR1 GTSNPN and CDR2 SVGIG (reference sequence). The CDR3 DNA is TGTGCTGTGAGGTCTAGCTCCTACAATGAGCAGTTCTTC. As protein: CAVRSSSYNEQFF. Full variable domain (outside the CDR3, taken from reference TRBV30 and TRBJ2-1): SQTIHQWPATLVQPVGSPLSLECTVEGTSNPNLYWYRQAAGRGLQLLFYSVGIGQISSEVPQNLSASRPQDRQFILSSKKLLLSDSGFYLCAVRSSSYNEQFFGPGTRLTVL.

This chain connects TRBV7-2 to TRBJ2-1, with D perhaps TRBD2 (6 bases). The germline V gene has CDR1 SGHTA and CDR2 FQGNSA. V was trimmed by 4 bases and J by 7 bases, leaving 14 bases between them. This CDR3 spans 14 amino acids. The CDR3 DNA reads as TGTGCCAGCAGCTCCCGCGGAGGGAGGAATGAGCAGTTCTTC. Protein sequence: CASSSRGGRNEQFF.

This clonotype has more than one count but fewer than ten. The chain joins TRBV5-1 to TRBJ1-1; possibly TRBD1 for D (5 bases). The CDR3 totals 14 residues. Germline-derived CDR1 and CDR2 are SGHRS and YFSETQ. Trimming pared 2 bases from V and 0 bases from J, leaving 8 bases between. The CDR3 sequence is CASSFDSLNTEAFF. The CDR3 nucleotides are TGCGCCAGCAGCTTTGACAGCTTGAACACTGAAGCTTTCTTT.

In this sample, this clonotype turned up a few times. The genes are TRBV7-3 and TRBJ2-5; 10 positions match TRBD1. The J call may not be correct, given that the DNA end is closer to TRBJ2-7. The CDR3 runs to 13 residues. Per the germline V gene, CDR1 is SGHTA and CDR2 is FQGTGA. The CDR3 spells CASSAGTGVEQYF. CDR3 nucleotide sequence: TGTGCCAGCAGCGCTGGGACAGGGGTCGAGCAGTACTTC.

The rearrangement joins TRBV28 to TRBJ1-4; D gene uncertain. The V gene lost 6 bases and the J gene lost 8 bases, with 19 bases spanning the gap. Germline lookup yields CDR1 MDHEN and CDR2 SYDVKM. This CDR3 has 15 residues. This CDR3 is CASRPSGDGGEKLFF. CDR3 in DNA: TGTGCCAGCAGGCCATCCGGCGACGGAGGGGAAAAACTGTTTTTT. Complete variable domain (other parts from reference TRBV28 and TRBJ1-4): DVKVTQSSRYLVKRTGEKVFLECVQDMDHENMFWYRQDPGLGLRLIYFSYDVKMKEKGDIPEGYSVSREKKERFSLILESASTNQTSMYLCASRPSGDGGEKLFFGSGTQLSVL.

This clonotype has more than one count but fewer than ten. One end of the junction fails to match germline, which may point to a read error. This chain links TRBV5-1 with TRBJ2-5, with D tentatively TRBD2 (6 bases). The J call may be faulty, since TRBJ2-1 better matches the DNA end. This CDR3 comprises 14 residues. Germline-derived CDR1 and CDR2 are SGHRS and YFSETQ. This CDR3 reads CVSSAGRRVDEQFF. The CDR3 DNA reads TGCGTCAGCAGCGCGGGACGGAGGGTTGATGAGCAGTTCTTC.

The rearrangement uses TRBV2 and TRBJ2-3; D is unresolved. Germline assignment: CDR1 SNHLY and CDR2 FYNNEI. CDR3 length: 13 residues. The V and J ends lost 6 bases and 2 bases respectively, with 9 bases between them. CDR3 protein: CASRDQLTDTQYF. The CDR3 DNA reads TGTGCCAGCAGGGATCAGCTCACAGATACGCAGTATTTT.

This clonotype appeared once. The chain combines TRBV6-6 with TRBJ2-5, with D tentatively TRBD2 (6 bases). The germline V and J ends were trimmed by 4 bases and 0 bases, with 12 bases remaining between them. CDR3 length equals 15 residues. The germline CDR1 and CDR2 sequences are MNHNY and SVGAGI (reference sequence). The CDR3 nucleotides read TGTGCCAGCAGTTCCCCTCTAGCGAACCAAGAGACCCAGTACTTC. Protein: CASSSPLANQETQYF.

This clonotype turned up a few times. The CDR3 sequence is CASSYSVPSYEQYF. In nucleotides, the CDR3 is TGTGCCAGCAGTTACTCCGTACCCTCCTACGAGCAGTACTTC. This chain connects TRBV6-2 or TRBV6-3 to TRBJ2-7; D is undetermined. V was clipped by 0 bases and J by 0 bases, with 6 bases between them. Germline CDR1 reads MNHEY; CDR2 reads SVGEGT. The length of the CDR3 is 14 residues.

In this sample, this clonotype turned up a few times. The CDR3 protein is CASSQGARQTQYF. CDR3 DNA: TGTGCCAGCAGCCAGGGTGCGAGGCAGACCCAGTACTTC. This chain connects TRBV14 to TRBJ2-5; D unresolved. In germline, CDR1 is SGHDN, CDR2 FVKESK. The CDR3 is 13 amino acids. The germline V and J ends were trimmed by 3 bases and 6 bases, with 11 bases remaining between them.

The chain uses TRBV6-6 and TRBJ2-5; 8 nucleotides line up with TRBD1. CDR3 size: 16 residues. Germline CDR1 reads MNHNY; CDR2 reads SVGAGI (reference sequence). Losses at the gene ends were 3 bases for V and 5 bases for J; bases not matched to a gene: 11. The CDR3 sequence is CASSYIVRQGRETQYF. In DNA form, the CDR3 reads TGTGCCAGCAGTTATATTGTGAGACAGGGGCGGGAGACCCAGTACTTC.

This clonotype was seen more than once but under ten times. V is TRBV5-1 and J is TRBJ2-5; the match to TRBD1 covers 10 bases. CDR1 SGHRS and CDR2 YFSETQ come from the germline V gene. V trimming: 4 bases; J trimming: 5 bases; junction bases outside the gene matches: 8. This CDR3 spans 15 amino acids. The CDR3 nucleotides are TGCGCCAGCAGCGTCGGGACAGGGGATGGGGAGACCCAGTACTTC. Its translation: CASSVGTGDGETQYF.

This clonotype was picked up a small number of times. This chain connects TRBV7-9 to TRBJ1-2, with D unresolved. This CDR3 is 13 amino acids long. Between the trimmed V and J ends, which lost 1 base and 8 bases, there was a span of 11 bases. Germline assignment: CDR1 SEHNR and CDR2 FQNEAQ (reference sequence). The CDR3 spells CASSLERQAGYTF. The CDR3 DNA reads TGTGCCAGCAGCTTAGAGCGGCAAGCGGGCTACACCTTC.

The genes are TRBV10-2 and TRBJ2-6; 11 bases agree with TRBD1. V was clipped by 10 bases and J by 4 bases; unmatched bases: 3. Germline CDR1 WSHSY, CDR2 SAAADI. This CDR3 has 14 residues. The CDR3 sequence: CATGQGAGANVLTF. CDR3 DNA: TGCGCCACCGGACAGGGGGCCGGGGCCAACGTCCTGACTTTC.